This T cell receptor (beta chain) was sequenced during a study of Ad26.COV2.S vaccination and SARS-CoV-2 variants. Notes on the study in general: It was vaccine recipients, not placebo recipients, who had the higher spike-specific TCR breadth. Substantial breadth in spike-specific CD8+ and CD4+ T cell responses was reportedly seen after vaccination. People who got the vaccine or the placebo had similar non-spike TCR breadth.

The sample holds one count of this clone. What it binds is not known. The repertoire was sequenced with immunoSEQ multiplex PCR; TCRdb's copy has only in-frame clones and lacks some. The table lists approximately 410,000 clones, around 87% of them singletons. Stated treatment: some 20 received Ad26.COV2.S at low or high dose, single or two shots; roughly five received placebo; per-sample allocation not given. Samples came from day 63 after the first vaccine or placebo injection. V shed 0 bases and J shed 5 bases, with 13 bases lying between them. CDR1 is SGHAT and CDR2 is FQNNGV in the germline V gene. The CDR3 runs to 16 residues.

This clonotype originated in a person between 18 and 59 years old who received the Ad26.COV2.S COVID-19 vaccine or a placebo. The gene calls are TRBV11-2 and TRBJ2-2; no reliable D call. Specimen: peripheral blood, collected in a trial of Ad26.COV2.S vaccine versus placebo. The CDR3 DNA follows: TGTGCCAGCAGCTTAGACCCTTCCTCTATGACCGGGGAGCTGTTTTTT. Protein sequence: CASSLDPSSMTGELFF.